The 28 T cell receptor beta chains given below trace back to one sample, sequenced in a study of PD-L1 blockade in urothelial cancer (dated by TCRdb to about 2017). The intended sense of this specimen's time point label: pretreatment peripheral blood. Library creation used the immunoSEQ multiplex PCR assay. In its TCRdb copy, this immuneACCESS table keeps in-frame sequences only and misses some clones. Where compared with another copy, unresolved V genes explain less than half of these, and the others have no known cause. The sample table shows tens of thousands of clones, and approximately 75% are seen once. The ten largest clones capture roughly 1.6% of the sample. Sample: PBMCs, taken around atezolizumab (anti-PD-L1) treatment. These TCRs come from a man aged 70-80 years with urothelial cancer.

The chain uses TRBV6-1 and TRBJ2-2; D not resolved. The CDR3 runs to 12 residues. Germline assignment: CDR1 MNHNS and CDR2 SASEGT. V lost 3 bases and J lost 5, with 4 bases in between. The CDR3 nucleotides are TGTGCCAGCAGTGAGAGTACCGGGGAGCTGTTTTTT. It translates to CASSESTGELFF.

The genes are TRBV15 and TRBJ1-4; a weak D match, TRBD1 (5 bases). CDR1 LNHNV and CDR2 YYDKDF come from the germline V gene (reference sequence). The CDR3 length is 15 residues. With 1 base removed from V and 3 bases from J, the gap between germline ends came to 9 bases. The CDR3 DNA reads as TGTGCCACCAGCAGAGGGGGGGAATCTAATGAAAAACTGTTTTTT. Protein sequence: CATSRGGESNEKLFF.

This clone was picked up a small number of times. The chain couples TRBV14 to TRBJ2-7; 10 bases map to TRBD1. CDR1 and CDR2 (germline): SGHDN, FVKESK. V was clipped by 3 bases and J by 5 bases; unmatched bases: 10. This CDR3 contains 16 residues. Written as DNA, the CDR3 is TGTGCCAGCAGCCAGGACCTCGGGACAGGGGAGCACGAGCAGTACTTC. It codes for CASSQDLGTGEHEQYF.

This clone has just a few counts. The chain joins TRBV27 to TRBJ2-7; 10 bases agree with TRBD2. V was clipped by 0 bases and J by 3 bases; unmatched bases: 5. The CDR3 runs 16 residues. The germline gives CDR1 MNHEY, CDR2 SMNVEV (reference sequence). CDR3 loop: CASSLSPGLADYEQYF. CDR3 nucleotides: TGTGCCAGCAGTTTATCGCCCGGACTAGCGGACTACGAGCAGTACTTC.

The chain is built from TRBV27 and TRBJ1-1; 8 nucleotides match TRBD1. The V gene end was trimmed by 4 bases and the J gene end by 5 bases; junction bases not matched to a gene: 12. Germline V gives CDR1 MNHEY, CDR2 SMNVEV (reference sequence). The CDR3 runs to 16 residues. The CDR3: CASSSRGLGRETEAFF. Written as DNA, the CDR3 is TGTGCCAGCAGTTCCAGGGGGCTTGGGCGGGAAACTGAAGCTTTCTTT.

The chain uses TRBV21-1 and TRBJ1-2; no check of the table's D call, TRBD1, against the DNA was made. TRBV21-1 is given as a pseudogene. The CDR3 runs to 12 residues. The CDR3 is CASSPGQGEDTF. CDR3 nucleotide sequence: TGTGCCAGCAGCCCGGGACAGGGGGAGGACACCTTC.

This clone was counted once. This chain links TRBV29-1 with TRBJ2-1; 11 bases map to TRBD2. The CDR3 contains 19 residues. The junction had 19 bases not matched to a gene; V was cut back by 1 base and J by 8 bases. CDR1 SQVTM and CDR2 ANQGSEA come from the germline V gene. The CDR3 DNA reads TGCAGCGTTGAAGTACAGGCTAGCGGGAGGACGATCGGAGTCGATGAGCAGTTCTTC. It is translated as CSVEVQASGRTIGVDEQFF.

J is TRBJ2-5 and V is TRBV19; tentative D call: TRBD1 (6 bases). This CDR3 region has 16 residues. V was pared by 6 bases and J by 3 bases, with 20 bases between. The germline V gene encodes CDR1 LNHDA and CDR2 SQIVND (reference sequence). CDR3 protein: CASRSVVGGIEETQYF. CDR3 bases: TGTGCCAGTAGGTCGGTCGTAGGGGGAATAGAAGAGACCCAGTACTTC.

The genes are TRBV7-2 and TRBJ1-2; TRBD1 agrees at 8 bases. Germline assignment: CDR1 SGHTA and CDR2 FQGNSA. Unmatched junction bases numbered 17, after V lost 1 base and J lost 4 bases. CDR3 length equals 19 residues. DNA for the CDR3: TGTGCCAGCAGCTTAGACGCCTTGACCGGGACAGGAAATTCCTATGGCTACACCTTC. This sequence encodes CASSLDALTGTGNSYGYTF.

This chain links TRBV4-3 with TRBJ1-2; the D is unclear. Per germline, CDR1 LGHNA and CDR2 YSLEER. V was cut by 1 base and J by 0 bases, with 9 bases left in between. The CDR3 runs to 15 residues. For the CDR3, the DNA is TGCGCCAGCAGCCAAGGGGTGGGCTCTAACTATGGCTACACCTTC. This translates into CASSQGVGSNYGYTF.

The chain employs TRBV2 and TRBJ1-2, with a weak D call TRBD1 (6 bases). Germline V lookup: CDR1 SNHLY, CDR2 FYNNEI. CDR3 length: 18 amino acids. V shed 4 bases and J shed 0 bases, with 21 bases lying between them. CDR3 in amino acids: CASSATTPWGHTNYGYTF. DNA for the CDR3: TGTGCCAGCAGTGCTACTACCCCCTGGGGGCACACTAACTATGGCTACACCTTC.

V gene TRBV13 combines with J gene TRBJ1-5; D call uncertain. This CDR3 is 14 amino acids long. The germline V gene has CDR1 PRHDT and CDR2 FYEKMQ (reference sequence). Trimming took off 1 base at V and 5 bases at J, with 9 bases between the two ends. The chain's CDR3 is CASSLAGAHQPQHF. As DNA, the CDR3 is TGTGCCAGCAGCTTAGCTGGAGCCCATCAGCCCCAGCATTTT. Full variable domain (missing parts from reference TRBV13 and TRBJ1-5): AAGVIQSPRHLIKEKRETATLKCYPIPRHDTVYWYQQGPGQDPQFLISFYEKMQSDKGSIPDRFSAQQFSDYHSELNMSSLELGDSALYFCASSLAGAHQPQHFGDGTRLSIL.

The CDR3, as DNA: TGTGCCAGCAGTCCCCGGGACAGGGGGTCTCAGCCCCAGCATTTT. Protein: CASSPRDRGSQPQHF. V is TRBV27 and J is TRBJ1-5; 11 bases align to TRBD1. The V segment lost 5 bases and the J segment 6 bases; nucleotides outside the gene matches: 6. Germline assignment: CDR1 MNHEY and CDR2 SMNVEV (reference sequence). The CDR3 consists of 15 residues.

This chain uses TRBV5-1 with TRBJ1-1; D might be TRBD1 (5 bases). V was trimmed by 0 bases and J by 1 base, leaving 7 bases between them. This CDR3 has 14 residues. Germline V gives CDR1 SGHRS, CDR2 YFSETQ. CDR3 loop: CASSLAGQNTEAFF. DNA for the CDR3: TGCGCCAGCAGCTTGGCCGGACAGAACACTGAAGCTTTCTTT.

The chain is built from TRBV6-1 and TRBJ1-5; a possible D gene is TRBD1 (5 bases). CDR1 is MNHNS and CDR2 is SASEGT in the germline V gene. With 3 bases removed from V and 7 bases from J, the gap between germline ends came to 10 bases. The CDR3 has 13 amino acids. The CDR3 DNA is TGTGCCAGCAGTGATTCAGGGTACCAGCCCCAGCATTTT. Protein: CASSDSGYQPQHF.

This CDR3 reads CASSLLAGNQPQHF. In DNA, the CDR3 is TGTGCCAGCAGCTTGCTCGCAGGGAATCAGCCCCAGCATTTT. The V and J genes are TRBV5-8 and TRBJ1-5, with D maybe TRBD1 (5 bases). Germline lookup yields CDR1 SGHTS and CDR2 YDEGEE. The CDR3 runs to 14 residues. V gave up 1 base and J gave up 4 bases, with 9 bases separating them.

V gene TRBV11-3 combines with J gene TRBJ2-1, with TRBD2 matching over 13 bases. Germline V CDR1 and CDR2: SGHNT, YENEEA. V was clipped by 4 bases and J by 2 bases; unmatched bases: 2. The CDR3 totals 16 residues. The CDR3 is CASSSGTSGAYNEQFF. The CDR3 region has the DNA TGTGCCAGCAGCTCCGGGACTAGCGGGGCCTACAATGAGCAGTTCTTC. The whole variable domain, remainder taken from reference TRBV11-3 and TRBJ2-1, is EAGVVQSPRYKIIEKKQPVAFWCNPISGHNTLYWYLQNLGQGPELLIRYENEEAVDDSQLPKDRFSAERLKGVDSTLKIQPAELGDSAVYLCASSSGTSGAYNEQFFGPGTRLTVL.

The V call is TRBV5-1, the J call TRBJ2-3; D call uncertain. The CDR3 is made up of 16 amino acids. V was shortened by 0 bases and J by 1 base, with 12 bases between the two germline ends. The germline V gene encodes CDR1 SGHRS and CDR2 YFSETQ. This chain's CDR3 is CASSLDQTGRTDTQYF. The CDR3 DNA reads TGCGCCAGCAGCTTGGACCAAACCGGTCGCACAGATACGCAGTATTTT.

The V and J genes are TRBV15 and TRBJ2-7; the D is unclear. Germline CDR1 LNHNV, CDR2 YYDKDF (reference sequence). Trimming took 1 base from V and 2 from J, leaving 9 bases between them. The CDR3 runs 14 residues. In nucleotides, the CDR3 is TGTGCCACCAGCAGAGCCAGGATGACCTACGAGCAGTACTTC. Translating it yields CATSRARMTYEQYF.

In this sample, this clone turned up a few times. This chain joins TRBV4-2 and TRBJ2-5, with TRBD2 identical over 8 bases. Trimming cost V 3 bases and J 1 base; bases outside gene matches: 4. The CDR3 is made up of 15 amino acids. Germline V lookup: CDR1 LGHNA, CDR2 YNFKEQ. CDR3 sequence (DNA): TGTGCCAGCAGCCAGGGACTAGAGATCCAAGAGACCCAGTACTTC. This sequence encodes CASSQGLEIQETQYF.

This chain uses TRBV6-1 with TRBJ2-2; TRBD1 agrees at 9 bases. CDR3 length: 14 amino acids. Germline V CDR1 and CDR2: MNHNS, SASEGT. V lost 6 bases to trimming and J lost 5 bases; unmatched junction nucleotides: 4. The chain's CDR3 is CASRGQGRTGELFF. CDR3 bases: TGTGCCAGCAGGGGACAGGGAAGAACCGGGGAGCTGTTTTTT.

This chain uses TRBV19 with TRBJ2-4; the match to TRBD2 covers 9 bases. The germline V gene has CDR1 LNHDA and CDR2 SQIVND (reference sequence). This CDR3 is 13 amino acids long. J was trimmed by 9 bases and V by 4 bases; bases with no gene match: 4. CDR3 bases: TGTGCCAGTAGTAGCGGGAGGGCCGCCATTCAGTACTTC. Protein sequence: CASSSGRAAIQYF.

This chain links TRBV6-5 with TRBJ1-2; possibly TRBD1 for D (5 bases). The CDR3 runs to 13 residues. Germline CDR1 and CDR2: MNHEY and SVGAGI. The V and J ends lost 3 bases and 8 bases respectively, with 13 bases between them. The CDR3 reads CASSYGGAGGYTF. CDR3 nucleotide sequence: TGTGCCAGCAGTTATGGCGGGGCTGGGGGCTACACCTTC.

This clone was recorded a few times. This chain joins TRBV28 and TRBJ2-2; 11 nucleotides align to TRBD2. This CDR3 spans 15 amino acids. Germline V CDR1 and CDR2: MDHEN, SYDVKM. With 5 bases clipped from V and 3 bases from J, the junction kept 2 bases outside the gene matches. The CDR3 here is CASSISGRDTGELFF. The CDR3 DNA reads as TGTGCCAGCAGTATTAGCGGGAGGGACACCGGGGAGCTGTTTTTT.

The chain uses TRBV13 and TRBJ2-1; 10 nucleotides agree with TRBD2. Germline values: CDR1 PRHDT, CDR2 FYEKMQ (reference sequence). V was clipped by 5 bases and J by 5 bases; unmatched bases: 12. This CDR3 has 17 residues. CDR3 bases: TGTGCCAGCAGCCCCTACCTGACTAGCGGGTTTGACAATGAGCAGTTCTTC. This gives the protein CASSPYLTSGFDNEQFF. Filled out from reference TRBV13 and TRBJ2-1, the complete variable domain reads AAGVIQSPRHLIKEKRETATLKCYPIPRHDTVYWYQQGPGQDPQFLISFYEKMQSDKGSIPDRFSAQQFSDYHSELNMSSLELGDSALYFCASSPYLTSGFDNEQFFGPGTRLTVL.

The chain joins TRBV7-8 to TRBJ1-1, with D uncertain. Germline V lookup: CDR1 SGHVS, CDR2 FQNEAQ. The CDR3 runs 12 residues. Trimming left V 5 bases short and J 8 bases short, with 12 bases between. The DNA of the CDR3 is TGTGCCAGCAGCCTGGAGGTGGGGGAAGCTTTCTTT. Translated, it gives CASSLEVGEAFF.

For this clone: One junction end disagrees with the germline gene, perhaps due to a read error. The chain is built from TRBV7-6 and TRBJ1-2, with a tentative D call TRBD1 (5 bases). CDR3 length: 15 amino acids. Germline assignment: CDR1 SGHVS and CDR2 FNYEAQ. In DNA, the CDR3 is TGTGCCAGCAGCCCCCTCGAAGGGGTAAACTCTGGCTACACCTTC. Translated: CASSPLEGVNSGYTF.

The rearrangement uses TRBV19 and TRBJ2-7; 7 bases map to TRBD1. Trimming removed 5 bases from V and 3 bases from J; junction bases left unmatched: 16. The CDR3 length is 17 residues. Germline V gene lookup returns CDR1 LNHDA and CDR2 SQIVND (reference sequence). The CDR3 DNA reads TGTGCCAGTAGTCCCGGGACAGCATACCCTCGCAGCTACGAGCAGTACTTC. This gives the protein CASSPGTAYPRSYEQYF. The full variable domain, rest sourced from reference TRBV19 and TRBJ2-7, is DGGITQSPKYLFRKEGQNVTLSCEQNLNHDAMYWYRQDPGQGLRLIYYSQIVNDFQKGDIAEGYSVSREKKESFPLTVTSAQKNPTAFYLCASSPGTAYPRSYEQYFGPGTRLTVT.